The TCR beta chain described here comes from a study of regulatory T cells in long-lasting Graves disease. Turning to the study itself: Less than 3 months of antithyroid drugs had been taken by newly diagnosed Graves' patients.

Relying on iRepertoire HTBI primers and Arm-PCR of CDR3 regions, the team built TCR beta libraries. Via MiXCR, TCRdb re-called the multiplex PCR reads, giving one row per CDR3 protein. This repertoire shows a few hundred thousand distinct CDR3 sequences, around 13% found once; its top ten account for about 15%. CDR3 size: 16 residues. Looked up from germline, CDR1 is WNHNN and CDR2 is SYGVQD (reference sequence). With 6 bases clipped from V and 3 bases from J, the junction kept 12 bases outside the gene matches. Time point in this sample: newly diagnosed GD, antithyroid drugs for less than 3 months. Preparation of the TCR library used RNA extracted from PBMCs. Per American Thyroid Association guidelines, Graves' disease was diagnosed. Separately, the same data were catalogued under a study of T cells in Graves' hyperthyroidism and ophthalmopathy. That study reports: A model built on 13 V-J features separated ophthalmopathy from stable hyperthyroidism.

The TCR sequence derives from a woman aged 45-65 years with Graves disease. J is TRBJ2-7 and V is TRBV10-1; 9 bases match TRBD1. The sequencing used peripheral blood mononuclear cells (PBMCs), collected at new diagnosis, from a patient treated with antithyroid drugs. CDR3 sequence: CASSRLRGTGLYEQYF. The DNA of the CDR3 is TGCGCCAGCAGCCGTCTTCGGGGGACAGGGCTCTACGAGCAGTACTTC.